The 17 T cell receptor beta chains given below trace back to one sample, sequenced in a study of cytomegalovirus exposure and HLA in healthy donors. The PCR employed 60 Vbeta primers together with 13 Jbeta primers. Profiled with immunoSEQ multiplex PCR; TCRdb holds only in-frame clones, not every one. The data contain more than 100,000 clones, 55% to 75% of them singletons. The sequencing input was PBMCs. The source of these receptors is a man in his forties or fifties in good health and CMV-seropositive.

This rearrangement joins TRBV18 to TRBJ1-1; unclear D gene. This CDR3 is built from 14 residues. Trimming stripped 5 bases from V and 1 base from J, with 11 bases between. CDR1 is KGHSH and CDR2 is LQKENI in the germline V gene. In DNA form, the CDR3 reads TGTGCCAGCTCAGCAACCAGAGGGAACACTGAAGCTTTCTTT. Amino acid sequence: CASSATRGNTEAFF. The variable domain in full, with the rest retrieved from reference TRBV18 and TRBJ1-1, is NAGVMQNPRHLVRRRGQEARLRCSPMKGHSHVYWYRQLPEEGLKFMVYLQKENIIDESGMPKERFSAEFPKEGPSILRIQQVVRGDSAAYFCASSATRGNTEAFFGQGTRLTVV.

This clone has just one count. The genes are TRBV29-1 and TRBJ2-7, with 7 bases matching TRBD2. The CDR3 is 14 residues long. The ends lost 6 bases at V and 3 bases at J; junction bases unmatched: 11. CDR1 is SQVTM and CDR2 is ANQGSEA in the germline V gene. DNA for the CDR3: TGCAGCGTGCGGGAAAGCGGGGCTAACTACGAGCAGTACTTC. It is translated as CSVRESGANYEQYF.

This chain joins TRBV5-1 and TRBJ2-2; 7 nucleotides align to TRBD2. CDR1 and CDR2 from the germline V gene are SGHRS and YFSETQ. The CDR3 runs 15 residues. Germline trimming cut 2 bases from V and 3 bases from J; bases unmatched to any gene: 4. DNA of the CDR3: TGCGCCAGCAGCTTACCGGGGAGGGACACCGGGGAGCTGTTTTTT. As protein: CASSLPGRDTGELFF.

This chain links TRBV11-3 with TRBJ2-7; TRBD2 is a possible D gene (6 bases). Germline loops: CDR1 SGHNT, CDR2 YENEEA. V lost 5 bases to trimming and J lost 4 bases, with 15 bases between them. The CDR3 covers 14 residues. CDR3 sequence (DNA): TGTGCCAGCAGCGGGCGGGACGGTGGTTACGAGCAGTACTTC. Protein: CASSGRDGGYEQYF.

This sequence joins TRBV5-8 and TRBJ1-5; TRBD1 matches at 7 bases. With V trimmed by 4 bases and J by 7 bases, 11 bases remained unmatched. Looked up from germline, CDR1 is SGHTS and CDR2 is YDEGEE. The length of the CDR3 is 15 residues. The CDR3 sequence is CASSRGQRVLQPQHF. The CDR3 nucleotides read TGTGCCAGCAGCCGGGGACAGCGCGTCCTGCAGCCCCAGCATTTT.

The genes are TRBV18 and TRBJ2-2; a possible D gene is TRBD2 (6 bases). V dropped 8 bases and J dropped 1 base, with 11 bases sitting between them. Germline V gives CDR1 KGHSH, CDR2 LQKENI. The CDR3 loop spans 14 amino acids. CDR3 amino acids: CASRDFVNTGELFF. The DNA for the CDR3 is TGTGCCAGCCGGGACTTTGTGAACACCGGGGAGCTGTTTTTT.

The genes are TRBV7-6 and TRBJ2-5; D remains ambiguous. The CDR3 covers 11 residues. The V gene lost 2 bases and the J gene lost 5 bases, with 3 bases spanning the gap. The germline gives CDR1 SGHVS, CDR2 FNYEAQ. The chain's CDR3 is CASSLQETQYF. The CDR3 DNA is TGTGCCAGCAGCTTACAGGAGACCCAGTACTTC.

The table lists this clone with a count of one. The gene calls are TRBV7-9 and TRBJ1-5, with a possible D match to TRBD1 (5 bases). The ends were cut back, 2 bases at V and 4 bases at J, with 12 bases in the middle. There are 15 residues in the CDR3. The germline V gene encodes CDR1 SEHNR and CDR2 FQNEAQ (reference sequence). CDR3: CASSLSQGVNQPQHF. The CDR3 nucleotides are TGTGCCAGCAGCTTATCCCAAGGGGTGAATCAGCCCCAGCATTTT.

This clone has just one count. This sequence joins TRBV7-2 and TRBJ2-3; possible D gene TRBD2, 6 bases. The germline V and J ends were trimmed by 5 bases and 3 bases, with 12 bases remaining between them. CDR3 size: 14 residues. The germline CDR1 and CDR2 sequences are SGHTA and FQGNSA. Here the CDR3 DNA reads TGTGCCAGCAGCAAACCGGGACTGACAGATACGCAGTATTTT. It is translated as CASSKPGLTDTQYF.

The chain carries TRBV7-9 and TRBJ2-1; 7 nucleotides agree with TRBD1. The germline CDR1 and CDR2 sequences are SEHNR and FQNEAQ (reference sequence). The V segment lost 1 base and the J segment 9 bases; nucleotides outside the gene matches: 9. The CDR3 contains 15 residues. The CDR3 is CASSLEGARWGEQFF. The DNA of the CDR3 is TGTGCCAGCAGCTTAGAGGGGGCCAGGTGGGGTGAGCAGTTCTTC.

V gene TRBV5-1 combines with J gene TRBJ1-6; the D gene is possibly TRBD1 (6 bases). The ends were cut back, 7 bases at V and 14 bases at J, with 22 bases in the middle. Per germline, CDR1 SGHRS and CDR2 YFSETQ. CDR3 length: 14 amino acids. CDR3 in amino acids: CASAIAEGEGSLHF. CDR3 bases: TGCGCCAGCGCCATAGCGGAGGGGGAGGGATCCCTCCACTTT.

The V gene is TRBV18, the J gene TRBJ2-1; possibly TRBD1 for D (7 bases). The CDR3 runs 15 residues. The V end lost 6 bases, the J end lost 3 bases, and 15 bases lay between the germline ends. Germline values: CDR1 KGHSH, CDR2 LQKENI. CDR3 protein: CASSPRGTVYNEQFF. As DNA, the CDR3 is TGTGCCAGCTCCCCTCGGGGGACAGTCTACAATGAGCAGTTCTTC.

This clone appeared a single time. Written as DNA, the CDR3 is TGTGCCAGCAGTCTTTCGGACAGTGATCCCTACAATGAGCAGTTCTTC. It translates to CASSLSDSDPYNEQFF. This chain connects TRBV27 to TRBJ2-1, with D tentatively TRBD1 (6 bases). V was clipped by 5 bases and J by 2 bases, with 16 bases between them. CDR3 length equals 16 residues. The germline V gene has CDR1 MNHEY and CDR2 SMNVEV (reference sequence).

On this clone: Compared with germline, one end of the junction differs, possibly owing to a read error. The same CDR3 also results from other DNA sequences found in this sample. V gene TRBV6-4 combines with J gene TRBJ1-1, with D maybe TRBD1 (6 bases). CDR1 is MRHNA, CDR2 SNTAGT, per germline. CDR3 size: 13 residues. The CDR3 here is CASSDSGAAEAFF. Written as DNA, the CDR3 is TGTGCCAGCAGCGACTCGGGGGCGGCTGAAGCTTTCTTT.

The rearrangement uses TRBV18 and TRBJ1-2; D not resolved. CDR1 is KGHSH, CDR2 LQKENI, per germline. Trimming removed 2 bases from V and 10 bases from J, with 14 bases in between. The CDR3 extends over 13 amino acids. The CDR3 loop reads CASSPVAGDAYTF. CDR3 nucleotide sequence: TGTGCCAGCTCACCAGTGGCAGGTGATGCCTACACCTTC.

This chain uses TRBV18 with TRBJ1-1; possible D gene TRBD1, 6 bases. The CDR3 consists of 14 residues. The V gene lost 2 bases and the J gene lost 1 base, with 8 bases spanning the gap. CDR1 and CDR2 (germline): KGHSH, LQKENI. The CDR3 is CASSPTGRNTEAFF. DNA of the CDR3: TGTGCCAGCTCACCAACAGGGAGGAACACTGAAGCTTTCTTT.

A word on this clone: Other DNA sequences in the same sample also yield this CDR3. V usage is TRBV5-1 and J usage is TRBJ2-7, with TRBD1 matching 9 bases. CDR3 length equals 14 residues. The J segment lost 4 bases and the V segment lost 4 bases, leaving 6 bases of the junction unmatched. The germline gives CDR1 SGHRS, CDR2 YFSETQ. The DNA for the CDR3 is TGCGCCAGCAGCACCGGACAGGGGACGTACGAGCAGTACTTC. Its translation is CASSTGQGTYEQYF.